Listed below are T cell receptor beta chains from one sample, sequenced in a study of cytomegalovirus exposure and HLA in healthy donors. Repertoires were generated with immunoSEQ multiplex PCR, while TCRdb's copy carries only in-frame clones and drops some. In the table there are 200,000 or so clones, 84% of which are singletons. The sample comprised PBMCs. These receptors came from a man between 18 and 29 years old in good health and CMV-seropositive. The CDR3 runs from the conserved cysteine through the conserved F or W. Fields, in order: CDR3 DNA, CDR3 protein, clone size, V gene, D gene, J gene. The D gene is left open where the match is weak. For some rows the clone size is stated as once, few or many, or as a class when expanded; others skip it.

DNA: TGCGCCAGCAGCCACGCCGGGACAGCTGAAGCTTTCTTT
CDR3: CASSHAGTAEAFF
size: .
V: TRBV4-3
D: TRBD1
J: TRBJ1-1

DNA: TGTGCCAGCAGCAGTCCGTCCGGGCAACGGGGCACTGAAGCTTTCTTT
CDR3: CASSSPSGQRGTEAFF
size: few
V: TRBV7-3
D: .
J: TRBJ1-1

DNA: TGTGCCAGCAGCCCCAACCCTATAGAGAAGTATTTT
CDR3: CASSPNPIEKYF
size: once
V: TRBV7-9
D: .
J: TRBJ2-3

DNA: TGTGCCAGCAGTTACTCAACAGGGGGGGGAACTGAAGCTTTCTTT
CDR3: CASSYSTGGGTEAFF
size: .
V: TRBV6-6
D: TRBD1
J: TRBJ1-1

DNA: TGTGCCAGCAGCTCCATGGGAAGGGGGAGCTATGGCTACACCTTC
CDR3: CASSSMGRGSYGYTF
size: many
V: TRBV11-2
D: .
J: TRBJ1-2

DNA: TGCAGCGTCGTGTCCGGGTTAAGCACCTACGAGCAGTACTTC
CDR3: CSVVSGLSTYEQYF
size: once
V: TRBV29-1
D: .
J: TRBJ2-7

DNA: TGCGCCAGCAGGGGCGACAGTGGAAACACCATATATTTT
CDR3: CASRGDSGNTIYF
size: .
V: TRBV5-1
D: .
J: TRBJ1-3

DNA: TGTGCCAGCAGCCAAGAGGGCCTTTGGGAAAAACTGTTTTTT
CDR3: CASSQEGLWEKLFF
size: .
V: TRBV4-2
D: .
J: TRBJ1-4

DNA: TGTGCCAGCAGTTTAAACAGGGGAGAGACCCAGTACTTC
CDR3: CASSLNRGETQYF
size: .
V: TRBV27
D: TRBD1
J: TRBJ2-5

DNA: TGTGCCAGCAGGACTTTCCCGGGACAGAGCAATCAGCCCCAGCATTTT
CDR3: CASRTFPGQSNQPQHF
size: .
V: TRBV6-6
D: TRBD1
J: TRBJ1-5

DNA: TGTGCCAGCACCCCCGGGCCCGGGAGGTACACAGATACGCAGTATTTT
CDR3: CASTPGPGRYTDTQYF
size: .
V: TRBV5-4
D: TRBD2
J: TRBJ2-3

DNA: TGCGCCAGCAATTTCCAGGGGATCGGATCAAGTACGCAGTATTTT
CDR3: CASNFQGIGSSTQYF
size: .
V: TRBV10-2
D: .
J: TRBJ2-3

DNA: TGTGCCAGCAGCTCTCGACAGCTTTACGAGCAGTACTTC
CDR3: CASSSRQLYEQYF
size: .
V: TRBV7-9
D: .
J: TRBJ2-7

DNA: TGTGCCAGCAGTGAGGCGAGGGCGGGTGAAGCTTTCTTT
CDR3: CASSEARAGEAFF
size: .
V: TRBV6-4
D: .
J: TRBJ1-1

DNA: TGCAGCGTCGCCGGGACAGGGTCAGCTAACTATGGCTACACCTTC
CDR3: CSVAGTGSANYGYTF
size: .
V: TRBV29-1
D: TRBD1
J: TRBJ1-2

DNA: TGTGCCAGCAGCGGGGGGGGCCATTCGAGCTCCTACGAGCAGTACTTC
CDR3: CASSGGGHSSSYEQYF
size: once
V: TRBV5-4
D: .
J: TRBJ2-7

DNA: TGTGCCAGCAGGTTTACGGGTCAGCCCTACGAGCAGTACTTC
CDR3: CASRFTGQPYEQYF
size: .
V: TRBV28
D: .
J: TRBJ2-7

DNA: TGTGCCAGCAGTTTTTTAGGGACGGGGGGTTACGGCTACACCTTC
CDR3: CASSFLGTGGYGYTF
size: .
V: TRBV7-9
D: .
J: TRBJ1-2

DNA: TGTGCCTGGAGTGGGATCGGACAGCACTATGGCTACACCTTC
CDR3: CAWSGIGQHYGYTF
size: .
V: TRBV30
D: .
J: TRBJ1-2

DNA: TGTGCCAGCAGTGCGGCGGGGAACACTGAAGCTTTCTTT
CDR3: CASSAAGNTEAFF
size: .
V: TRBV6-1
D: .
J: TRBJ1-1

DNA: TGTGCCACCCAGGGGCAAGCGGGGTATGGCTACACCTTC
CDR3: CATQGQAGYGYTF
size: .
V: TRBV28
D: .
J: TRBJ1-2

DNA: TGCGCCAGCAGCCACACCGGGATAGCGGTTTCTTACGGGCAGTACTTC
CDR3: CASSHTGIAVSYGQYF
size: .
V: TRBV4-1
D: .
J: TRBJ2-7